The present entry profiles one T cell receptor (beta chain) with its context. The antigen is unknown. These data originate in a study of CD8+CD57+ T cells in acquired aplastic anemia. About the study: Sorted CD4+ and CD8+ cells yielded roughly 3 ug of DNA on average.

Profiles of TCR beta VDJ and CDR3 were generated from a genomic DNA template. Each CDR3 protein gets one entry after TCRdb re-called the reads with MiXCR. The repertoire has 200,000 or so distinct CDR3 sequences, 64% of them found once; the top ten carry roughly 50%. Germline-derived CDR1 and CDR2 are LNHDA and SQIVND (reference sequence). The CDR3 is made up of 15 amino acids. Trimming cost V 4 bases and J 7 bases; bases outside gene matches: 10. Overall study findings and caveats: The same twenty-nine CD8+ CDR3 sequences occurred in patients and in controls.

The rearrangement joins TRBV19 to TRBJ1-5; 7 bases are shared with TRBD1. Sequencing was done on a sample of sorted CD4+, CD8+, or CD8+CD57+ T cells (not recorded which) from PBMCs. The TCR comes from a human donor with severe aplastic anemia or a healthy control (not recorded which). CDR3 loop: CASSSGTVGRQPQHF. The CDR3 bases are TGTGCCAGTAGTAGCGGGACAGTCGGGCGACAGCCCCAGCATTTT.